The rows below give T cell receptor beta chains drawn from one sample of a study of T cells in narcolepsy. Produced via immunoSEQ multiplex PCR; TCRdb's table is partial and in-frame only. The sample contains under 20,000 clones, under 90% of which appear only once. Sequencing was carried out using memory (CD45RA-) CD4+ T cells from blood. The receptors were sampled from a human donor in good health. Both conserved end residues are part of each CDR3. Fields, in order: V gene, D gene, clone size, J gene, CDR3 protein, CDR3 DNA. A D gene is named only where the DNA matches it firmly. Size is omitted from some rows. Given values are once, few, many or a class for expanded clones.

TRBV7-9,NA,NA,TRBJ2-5,CASSPTRDQETQYF,TGTGCCAGCAGCCCCACGAGGGACCAAGAGACCCAGTACTTC
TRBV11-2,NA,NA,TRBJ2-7,CASSLRAVRSLSSYEQYF,TGTGCCAGCAGCTTGAGGGCCGTTAGGTCCCTAAGCTCCTACGAGCAGTACTTC
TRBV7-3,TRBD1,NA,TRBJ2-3,CASSLGTVGTDTQYF,TGTGCCAGCAGCTTAGGGACAGTTGGCACAGATACGCAGTATTTT
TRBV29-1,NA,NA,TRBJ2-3,CSVGASGTDTQYF,TGCAGCGTTGGGGCTAGCGGCACAGATACGCAGTATTTT
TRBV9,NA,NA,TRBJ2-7,CASSPSPGPNYEQYF,TGTGCCAGCAGCCCATCCCCGGGACCTAACTACGAGCAGTACTTC
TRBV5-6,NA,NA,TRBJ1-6,CASSLGVTGLNSPLHF,TGTGCCAGCAGCTTGGGTGTTACAGGGCTAAATTCACCCCTCCACTTT
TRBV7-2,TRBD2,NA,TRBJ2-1,CASSLDSGLAYNEQFF,TGTGCCAGCAGCTTAGATAGCGGACTAGCCTACAATGAGCAGTTCTTC
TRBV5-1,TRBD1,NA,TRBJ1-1,CASSYRGPGTEAFF,TGCGCCAGCAGCTATAGGGGGCCGGGAACTGAAGCTTTCTTT
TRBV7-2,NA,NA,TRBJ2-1,CASSLEYHNEQFF,TGTGCCAGCAGCTTAGAATACCACAATGAGCAGTTCTTC
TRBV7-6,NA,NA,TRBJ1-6,CASSSLSDSPLHF,TGTGCCAGCAGCTCTCTCTCAGATTCACCCCTCCACTTT
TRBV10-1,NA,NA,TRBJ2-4,CASPREGLTKNIQYF,TGCGCCAGCCCCAGAGAGGGGCTTACAAAAAACATTCAGTACTTC
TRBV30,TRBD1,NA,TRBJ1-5,CAWSELTGHNQPQHF,TGTGCCTGGAGTGAACTGACAGGGCACAATCAGCCCCAGCATTTT
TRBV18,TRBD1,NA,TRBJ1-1,CASSPTGEKGEAFF,TGTGCCAGCTCACCTACAGGGGAAAAGGGTGAAGCTTTCTTT
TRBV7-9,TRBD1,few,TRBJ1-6,CASSRGDSANSPLHF,TGTGCCAGCAGCCGGGGGGACAGCGCGAATTCACCCCTCCACTTT
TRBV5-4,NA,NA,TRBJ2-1,CASSPDFANNEQFF,TGTGCCAGCAGCCCGGACTTCGCCAACAATGAGCAGTTCTTC
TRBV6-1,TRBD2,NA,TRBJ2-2,CASRAGLAAGELFF,TGTGCCAGCAGAGCGGGACTAGCCGCCGGGGAGCTGTTTTTT
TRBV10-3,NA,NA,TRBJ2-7,CAIMGSQGGPTQQYF,TGTGCCATCATGGGCAGCCAAGGGGGTCCTACGCAGCAGTACTTC
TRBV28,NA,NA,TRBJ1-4,CASSLQGKKLFF,TGTGCCAGCAGTCTCCAGGGGAAAAAACTGTTTTTT
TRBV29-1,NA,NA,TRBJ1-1,CSAIIRREKAFF,TGCAGCGCCATTATCAGGAGAGAGAAAGCTTTCTTT
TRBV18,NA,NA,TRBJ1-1,CASSRAGNTEAFF,TGTGCCAGCTCACGCGCAGGGAACACTGAAGCTTTCTTT
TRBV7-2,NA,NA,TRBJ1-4,CASSLRTNEKLFF,TGTGCCAGCAGCTTAAGAACTAATGAAAAACTGTTTTTT
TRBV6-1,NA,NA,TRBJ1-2,CASRDPTGNYGYTF,TGTGCCAGCAGGGACCCGACAGGAAACTATGGCTACACCTTC
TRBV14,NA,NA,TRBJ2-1,CASSQAGGHYNEQFF,TGTGCCAGCAGCCAAGCTGGCGGGCACTACAATGAGCAGTTCTTC
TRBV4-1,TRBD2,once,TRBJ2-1,CASSPYTSGRNEQFF,TGCGCCAGCAGCCCTTATACTAGCGGGAGGAATGAGCAGTTCTTC
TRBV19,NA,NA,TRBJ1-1,CASTLSRRLGTEAFF,TGTGCCAGTACCCTATCGAGGCGTTTGGGGACTGAAGCTTTCTTT
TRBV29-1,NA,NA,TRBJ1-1,CSVVLSTEAFF,TGCAGCGTCGTCCTGAGTACTGAAGCTTTCTTT
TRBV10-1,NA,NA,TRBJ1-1,CASRGSGNTEAFF,TGCGCCAGCAGGGGGAGTGGAAACACTGAAGCTTTCTTT
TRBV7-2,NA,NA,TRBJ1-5,CASSFNLNQPQHF,TGTGCCAGCAGCTTTAATCTGAATCAGCCCCAGCATTTT
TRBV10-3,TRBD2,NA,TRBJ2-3,CAISENSAGGIDTQYF,TGTGCCATCAGTGAGAACTCGGCGGGGGGAATAGATACGCAGTATTTT
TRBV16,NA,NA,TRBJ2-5,CASSQSSLRTRTQYF,TGTGCCAGCAGCCAATCGTCCCTGCGCACAAGGACCCAGTACTTC
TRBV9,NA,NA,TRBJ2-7,CASSSYDRGEQYF,TGTGCCAGCAGCTCGTACGATCGGGGCGAGCAGTACTTC
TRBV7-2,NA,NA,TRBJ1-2,CASSFGTSGNYGYTF,TGTGCCAGCAGCTTCGGGACATCGGGTAACTATGGCTACACCTTC
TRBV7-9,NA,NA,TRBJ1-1,CASGRGNVAFF,TGTGCCAGCGGCCGAGGGAATGTCGCTTTCTTT
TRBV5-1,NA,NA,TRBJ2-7,CASSLRTGRNEQYF,TGCGCCAGCAGCTTGCGTACAGGGCGAAACGAGCAGTACTTC
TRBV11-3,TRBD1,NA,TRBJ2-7,CASILGTGGPRPYEQYF,TGTGCCAGCATCCTGGGGACAGGAGGACCCCGTCCCTACGAGCAGTACTTC
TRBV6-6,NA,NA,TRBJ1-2,CASGGSSYGYTF,TGTGCCAGCGGGGGCAGCAGCTATGGCTACACCTTC
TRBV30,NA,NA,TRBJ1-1,CAWNFMMNTEAFF,TGTGCCTGGAACTTTATGATGAACACTGAAGCTTTCTTT
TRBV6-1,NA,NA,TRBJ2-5,CASSEWAAQETQYF,TGTGCCAGCAGTGAATGGGCGGCCCAAGAGACCCAGTACTTC
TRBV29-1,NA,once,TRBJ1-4,CSVEAGVKGEKLFF,TGCAGCGTTGAAGCAGGGGTTAAAGGGGAAAAACTGTTTTTT
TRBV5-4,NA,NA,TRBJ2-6,CASSLVGDNNVLTF,TGTGCCAGCAGCTTGGTAGGAGACAACAACGTCCTGACTTTC
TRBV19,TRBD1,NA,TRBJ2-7,CASRGTGHLAYEQYF,TGTGCCAGTAGGGGGACAGGGCATTTGGCCTACGAGCAGTACTTC
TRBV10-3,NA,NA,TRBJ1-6,CAIKGSLVGSPLHF,TGTGCCATCAAGGGGTCCCTGGTAGGTTCACCCCTCCACTTT
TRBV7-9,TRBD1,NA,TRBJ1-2,CASSLASGTGKGYTF,TGTGCCAGCAGCTTAGCTAGCGGGACAGGGAAGGGCTACACCTTC
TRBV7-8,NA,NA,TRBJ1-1,CASSLGGGGNTEAFF,TGTGCCAGCAGCTTAGGCGGGGGAGGTAACACTGAAGCTTTCTTT
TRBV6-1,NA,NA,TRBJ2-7,CASSELGASIYEQYF,TGTGCCAGCAGTGAACTGGGGGCTAGTATTTACGAGCAGTACTTC
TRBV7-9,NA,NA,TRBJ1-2,CASSLDQGVFYGYTF,TGTGCCAGCAGCTTAGATCAGGGTGTCTTTTATGGCTACACCTTC
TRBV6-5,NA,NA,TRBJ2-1,CASSYSVGVVGEQFF,TGTGCCAGCAGTTACAGCGTCGGGGTGGTTGGTGAGCAGTTCTTC
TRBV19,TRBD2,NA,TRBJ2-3,CASSIQTSGRHTQYF,TGTGCCAGTAGTATTCAGACTAGCGGGAGGCATACGCAGTATTTT
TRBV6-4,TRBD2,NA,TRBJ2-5,CASSQLAGEETQYF,TGTGCCAGCAGCCAACTAGCGGGGGAAGAGACCCAGTACTTC
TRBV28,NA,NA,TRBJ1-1,CASSLEPGNTEAFF,TGTGCCAGCAGTTTAGAGCCGGGGAACACTGAAGCTTTCTTT
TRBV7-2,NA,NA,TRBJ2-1,CASSNQFGDTGIF,TGTGCCAGCAGCAACCAGTTCGGCGACACAGGGATCTTC